This TCR beta chain was identified during a study of vaccination and CD4 T cells after COVID-19. Background on the study: Samples were taken after vaccination, a median of around 76 days after dose two, with a range of 14 to 241. Cells received overlapping spike peptides from SARS-CoV-2, HCoV-NL63, HCoV-OC43 and HCoV-229E as stimulation.

Study-level findings and limits: 304 of 307 vaccine-specific clones from convalescent patients were spike mono-reactive.

An Oncomine TCR Beta short-read assay was used to sequence the DNA from cultured CD4+ T cells. In TCRdb, the PCR reads were re-called with MiXCR into one record per CDR3 protein. Here the sample spans under 7,000 distinct CDR3 sequences, less than 35% being singletons. This clonotype appeared a single time. Its matching antigen is unknown. Germline V gene lookup returns CDR1 LNHDA and CDR2 SQIVND (reference sequence). The V and J ends lost 5 bases and 5 bases, in that order; junction bases with no gene match: 4. The CDR3 extends over 13 amino acids. The treatment: roughly 10-day PBMC culture with coronavirus spike peptide pools or control peptides (ViraFEST assay). Each of days 3 and 7 saw half the medium replaced by fresh IL-2 medium.

Sequencing was performed on CD4+ T cells from blood, cultured in vitro, taken after SARS-CoV-2 vaccination. This sequence was found in a human donor who had recovered from COVID-19. The chain couples TRBV19 to TRBJ2-5; 8 nucleotides line up with TRBD1. The CDR3 region is CASSPGQGETQYF. Written as DNA, the CDR3 is TGTGCCAGTAGTCCAGGACAGGGTGAGACCCAGTACTTC.